This T cell receptor (beta chain) was sequenced in a study of identical twins. Study results and caveats: Within cord blood, abundant beta clonotypes carried fewer insertions, but memory repertoires showed no such trend. The study found excess low generation probability among twin-shared out-of-frame alpha sequences.

The CDR3 consists of 17 residues. Germline V gene lookup returns CDR1 MGHDK and CDR2 SYGVNS. V lost 6 bases, J lost 2 bases, and 17 bases lay in between. MiXCR, applied by TCRdb to the 5' RACE reads, yields one record per CDR3 protein. The repertoire has roughly 470,000 distinct CDR3 sequences, 14% of them found once; the top ten carry more than 0.8%. About this clonotype itself: As yet, its antigen is unknown.

This sample was shared with a second study, whose subject was yellow fever vaccine responses in identical twins.

The receptor was isolated from a woman aged 18-29 years in good health. The rearrangement joins TRBV25-1 to TRBJ1-6, with D perhaps matching TRBD1 (5 bases). The source material was CD4+ T cells sorted from blood. The CDR3 region is CASSRTGTGTYNSPLHF. The CDR3 DNA reads as TGTGCCAGCAGCCGAACGGGTACAGGTACCTATAATTCACCCCTCCACTTT.